This T cell receptor beta chain was sequenced in a study of monozygotic twins with cystic fibrosis (dated by TCRdb to 2020 to 2022). Background on the whole study: Barcoded libraries were prepared from 3 to 3.5 micrograms of fragmented DNA with roughly 14 PCR cycles. To gauge how much genetics shapes V and J gene usage, the researchers compared TCR beta repertoires both within and across 16 monozygotic twin pairs who have cystic fibrosis. On the day blood was drawn, the twins' weight-for-height and FEVPerc (FEV1 disease centile) were ranked against those of the 1,000 or so cohort participants. Data for three of the twin pairs had already been reported earlier in a different context. The cohort included ten female and six male twin pairs, mostly children and adolescents, aged roughly 2.0 to 36.4 years with a median of about 8.8 years.

Spanning cysteine to phenylalanine, the CDR3 consists of 13 amino acids. The entry retains the CDR3 DNA only, 39 bases that are in frame from base 1. V has 5 bases trimmed and J has 4 bases trimmed; junction bases matching no gene number 3. Taken from the germline V gene, the CDR1 and CDR2 loops are MNHNS and SASEGT. The twin pairs came from the European Cystic Fibrosis Twin and Sibling Study Cohort, which recruited patients from more than 150 CF clinics across 14 European countries. Zygosity and CFTR genotype were verified in-house, with zygosity tested by multiplex PCR of nine short tandem repeat loci. Each twin gave a peripheral blood sample, and clinical parameters were documented on that same day of blood sampling. Phenol/chloroform extraction was used to isolate genomic DNA from peripheral blood cells, and the DNA was then kept in TE buffer at 4 degrees C. Results the study describes overall, beyond this receptor: V gene usage was most similar to the co-twin in 13 of 16 pairs, and J usage was most similar to the co-twin in 8 of 16 pairs, which suggests genetic constraints. Monozygotic CF twin pairs shared significantly more nucleotide-identical clonotypes within each pair than unrelated CF individuals shared with one another (P = 0.000026, Mann-Whitney). No association turned up between shared CDR3 numbers and age, concordance or disease severity, and the cohort was small. Simpson clonality was generally low (median roughly 0.0088), which suggests a naive-dominated repertoire, and clonality was higher in the most severely affected patients.

To note about this clone: Its antigen remains unidentified. Base-call qualities are not available, and no considerably larger clone is one nucleotide away.

Following the manufacturer's instructions, TCR beta CDR3 regions were amplified by multiplex PCR with the immunoSEQ immune profiling system. An Illumina NextSeq system was used to carry out the sequencing. For the original study's pipeline: Sequence data were processed on the immunoSEQ Analyzer platform, and clonality was computed as the square root of Simpson's index of productive rearrangements. Similarity in V and J usage was measured by Jensen-Shannon distance, and OLGA was used to compute CDR3 generation probabilities. Shared CDR3 sequences were searched against the immuneACCESS database (August 2020) and VDJdb (December 2020). Here the immuneACCESS table is served through TCRdb, limited to in-frame sequences with V and J called. Missing clones are a known gap in these copies; in checked studies unresolved V genes cover under half, and the rest lacks a known reason. The V and J calls and clone size come from that table; D and trimming were worked out from the DNA. The sample table lists approximately 7,500 clones, 85% to 95% of them with a count of one. Around 0.58% of the sample is held by the ten biggest clonotypes.

The source material was blood. The receptor was derived from a boy aged 2 to 10 with cystic fibrosis. The V and J genes are TRBV6-1 and TRBJ1-1; 8 bases in the middle match TRBD1. Here the CDR3 is given as CASSFRGPTEAFF. The DNA sequence is given as TGTGCCAGCAGTTTCAGGGGGCCCACTGAAGCTTTCTTT.